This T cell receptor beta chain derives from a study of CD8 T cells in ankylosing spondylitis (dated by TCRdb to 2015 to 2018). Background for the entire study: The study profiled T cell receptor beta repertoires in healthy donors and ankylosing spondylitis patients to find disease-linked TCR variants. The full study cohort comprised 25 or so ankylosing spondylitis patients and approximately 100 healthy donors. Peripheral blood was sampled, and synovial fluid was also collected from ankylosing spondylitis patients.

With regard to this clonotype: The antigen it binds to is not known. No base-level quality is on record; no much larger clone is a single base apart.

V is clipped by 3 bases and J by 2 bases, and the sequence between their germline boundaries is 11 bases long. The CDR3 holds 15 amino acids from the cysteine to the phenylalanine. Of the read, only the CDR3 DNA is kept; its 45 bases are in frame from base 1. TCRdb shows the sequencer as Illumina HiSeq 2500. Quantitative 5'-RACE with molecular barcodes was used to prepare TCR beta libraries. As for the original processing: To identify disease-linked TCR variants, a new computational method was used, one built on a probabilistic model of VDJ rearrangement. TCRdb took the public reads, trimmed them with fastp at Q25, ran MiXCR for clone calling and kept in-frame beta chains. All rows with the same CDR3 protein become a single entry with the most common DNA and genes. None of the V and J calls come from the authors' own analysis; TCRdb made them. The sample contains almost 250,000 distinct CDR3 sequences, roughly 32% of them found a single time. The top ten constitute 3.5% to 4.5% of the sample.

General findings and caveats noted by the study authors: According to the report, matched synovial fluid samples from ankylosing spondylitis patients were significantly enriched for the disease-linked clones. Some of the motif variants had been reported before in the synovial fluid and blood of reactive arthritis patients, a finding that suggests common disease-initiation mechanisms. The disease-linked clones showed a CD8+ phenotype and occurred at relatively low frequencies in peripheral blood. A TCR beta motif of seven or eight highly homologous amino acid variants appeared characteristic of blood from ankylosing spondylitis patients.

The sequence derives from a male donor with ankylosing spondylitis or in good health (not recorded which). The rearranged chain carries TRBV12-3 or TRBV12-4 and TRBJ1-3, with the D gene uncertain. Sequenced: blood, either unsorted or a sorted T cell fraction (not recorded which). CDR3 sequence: CASSLSRVAGNTIYF. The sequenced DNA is TGTGCCAGCAGTTTGTCAAGGGTTGCTGGAAACACCATATATTTT.